A selection of T cell receptor beta chains follows, all from one sample in a study of graft-versus-host responses after intestinal transplantation. Repertoires were generated with immunoSEQ multiplex PCR, while TCRdb's copy carries only in-frame clones and drops some. The repertoire holds about 12,000 clones, with 35% as singletons. Here the sequenced sample was alloreactive CD8+ T cells from a mixed lymphocyte reaction culture, taken before intestinal transplant. The receptors here all came from a human patient who received an intestinal transplant. The CDR3 runs from the conserved cysteine through the conserved F or W.

j_call	v_call	cdr3_aa
TRBJ1-6	TRBV9	CASSPSGGYNSPLHF
TRBJ1-5	TRBV19	CASWTGEGQPQHF
TRBJ2-1	TRBV6-6	CASRPLSSYNEQFF
TRBJ2-1	TRBV5-1	CASSWATGTPFPKGYYNEQFF
TRBJ2-1	TRBV6-1	CASRGQGFYNEQFF
TRBJ1-5	TRBV4-1	CASSSPGSNQPQHF
TRBJ2-7	TRBV5-8	CASSLLAGPYEQYF
TRBJ1-1	TRBV11-1	CASSPGTVEAFF
TRBJ1-1	TRBV5-5	CASSQEELMNTEAFF
TRBJ2-2	TRBV4-1	CASSLAGQGAGGELFF
TRBJ1-6	TRBV28	CASSPWDLNSPLHF
TRBJ2-7	TRBV6-6	CASSYAEEQYF
TRBJ2-7	TRBV19	CASTGTGTREQYF
TRBJ1-2	TRBV16	CASSNVPIVRKTYGYTF
TRBJ1-1	TRBV9	CASSVEGLNTEAFF
TRBJ2-7	TRBV15	CATSRARDTAYEQYF
TRBJ2-2	TRBV6-6	CASTPDLPFTGELFF
TRBJ2-3	TRBV28	CASSPANTQYF
TRBJ2-1	TRBV28	CASSLGRYNEQFF
TRBJ2-7	TRBV4-3	CASSQEETGNHEQYF
TRBJ1-6	TRBV14	CASSQVGNSPLHF
TRBJ2-3	TRBV27	CASSFWALSDTQYF
TRBJ2-7	TRBV4-2	CASSPGTGSYEQYF
TRBJ2-5	TRBV6-1	CASSPPGQGQETQYF
TRBJ1-1	TRBV19	CASSIGGRVAFF
TRBJ2-7	TRBV7-9	CASSLKLRREAPGRYEQYF
TRBJ2-7	TRBV27	CASSLLGNEQYF
TRBJ1-1	TRBV7-2	CASSLGPTEAFF
TRBJ2-7	TRBV15	CATSRDSPFSSSYEQYF
TRBJ2-2	TRBV2	CASLETGTGELFF
TRBJ2-1	TRBV19	CASSIPGRPYNEQFF
TRBJ2-3	TRBV9	CASSESGRVGDTQYF
TRBJ2-7	TRBV12-5	CASGRSSGHPRGEQYF
TRBJ2-1	TRBV7-3	CASSLFASAGNEQFF
TRBJ2-7	TRBV23-1	CAKPPGLAGALSYEQYF
TRBJ1-5	TRBV27	CASSYGNSNQPQHF
TRBJ2-2	TRBV19	CASSMRGTGELFF
TRBJ2-7	TRBV7-9	CASGIYEQYF
TRBJ1-5	TRBV19	CASSIGDYSNQPQHF
TRBJ2-2	TRBV4-2	CASSFGTGIGTGELFF
TRBJ1-2	TRBV7-3	CASSRGQVYGYTF
TRBJ2-7	TRBV11-2	CASSIRGYEQYF
TRBJ1-5	TRBV15	CATSREAIGPWGSHQPQHF
TRBJ2-7	TRBV5-8	CASSQFGTYTYEQYF